The next 12 T cell receptor beta chains were all read from a single sample in a study of beta chain features in type 1 diabetes. General observations from the study: Within each of all four CD4+ subsets, Type 1 diabetes patients had TCRB CDR3s that were moderately but significantly shorter.

These receptors have no identified antigens. The sequenced template was cDNA made from the entire isolated RNA. Only in-frame clones appear in the TCRdb table, and some are missing; sequencing was by immunoSEQ multiplex PCR. Of more than 250,000 clones listed, 24% are singletons. Sequenced material: naive CD4+ T cells from blood. The receptors originated from a woman aged 30 to 39 with type 1 diabetes.

Concerning this clone: Other DNA sequences in the sample encode the same CDR3. The chain employs TRBV9 and TRBJ2-1; tentative D call: TRBD2 (6 bases). V lost 0 bases to trimming and J lost 4 bases, with 11 bases between them. The CDR3 runs to 15 residues. Per germline, CDR1 SGDLS and CDR2 YYNGEE. Here the CDR3 reads CASSVVAGSYNEQFF. DNA of the CDR3: TGTGCCAGCAGCGTAGTTGCGGGAAGTTACAATGAGCAGTTCTTC.

This clone was seen only a few times. The chain is built from TRBV6-4 and TRBJ2-1; 12 bases line up with TRBD2. Germline-derived CDR1 and CDR2 are MRHNA and SNTAGT. This CDR3 is 15 amino acids long. The V and J ends lost 4 bases and 10 bases, in that order; junction bases with no gene match: 8. This chain's CDR3 is CASSALAGGIGEQFF. The CDR3 nucleotides are TGTGCCAGCAGTGCCCTAGCGGGAGGGATTGGCGAGCAGTTCTTC.

The V and J genes are TRBV28 and TRBJ1-5; D remains ambiguous. Germline CDR1 and CDR2: MDHEN and SYDVKM. The CDR3 loop spans 14 amino acids. Trimming cost V 3 bases and J 5 bases, with 11 bases left between them. The CDR3: CASSLGSSHQPQHF. Here the CDR3 DNA reads TGTGCCAGCAGTTTGGGCAGTTCTCATCAGCCCCAGCATTTT.

This clone was counted only a few times. The chain carries TRBV5-4 and TRBJ2-5, with D unclear. The ends were cut back, 1 base at V and 0 bases at J, with 10 bases in the middle. Germline values: CDR1 SGHNT, CDR2 YYREEE (reference sequence). CDR3 length equals 15 residues. CDR3 sequence: CASSLPGAHQETQYF. The CDR3 region has the DNA TGTGCCAGCAGCTTGCCCGGTGCCCACCAAGAGACCCAGTACTTC. Together with reference TRBV5-4 and TRBJ2-5, the CDR3 gives the full variable domain: ETGVTQSPTHLIKTRGQQVTLRCSSQSGHNTVSWYQQALGQGPQFIFQYYREEENGRGNFPPRFSGLQFPNYSSELNVNALELDDSALYLCASSLPGAHQETQYFGPGTRLLVL.

This clone was seen a few times. The V and J genes are TRBV4-1 and TRBJ2-5; TRBD2 aligns across 11 bases. The V segment lost 4 bases and the J segment 5 bases; nucleotides outside the gene matches: 9. The germline V gene encodes CDR1 MGHRA and CDR2 YSYEKL. The CDR3 is made up of 16 amino acids. CDR3 coding DNA: TGCGCCAGCAGCCTATCGCTAGCGGGAGGTTTCGAGACCCAGTACTTC. Protein sequence: CASSLSLAGGFETQYF.

This clone was observed a handful of times. The chain has TRBV7-3 and TRBJ1-4; D gene unclear. The CDR3 is 14 amino acids. Trimming left V 7 bases short and J 0 bases short, with 9 bases between. Germline V lookup: CDR1 SGHTA, CDR2 FQGTGA. CDR3 loop: CASIVVPTNEKLFF. Here the CDR3 DNA reads TGTGCCAGCATAGTTGTCCCAACTAATGAAAAACTGTTTTTT.

The chain is built from TRBV6-6 and TRBJ2-7; 14 nucleotides line up with TRBD2. Germline V gene lookup returns CDR1 MNHNY and CDR2 SVGAGI (reference sequence). The length of the CDR3 is 16 residues. V was pared by 0 bases and J by 3 bases, with 1 base of the junction left unmatched. CDR3 bases: TGTGCCAGCAGTTACTCCGGGACTAGCGGGAGCTACGAGCAGTACTTC. As protein: CASSYSGTSGSYEQYF.

About this clone itself: Other DNA sequences in the same sample also yield this CDR3. The chain carries TRBV20-1 and TRBJ2-7; D uncertain. V lost 3 bases and J 4 bases, leaving 4 bases between the germline ends. The CDR3 extends over 10 amino acids. CDR1 is DFQATT and CDR2 is SNEGSKA in the germline V gene (reference sequence). CDR3 amino acids: CSASLYEQYF. In DNA, the CDR3 is TGCAGTGCTAGCTTATACGAGCAGTACTTC.

V and J are TRBV28 and TRBJ2-3; 7 bases line up with TRBD1. The length of the CDR3 is 13 residues. V shed 6 bases and J 3 bases; nucleotides not matched to a gene: 3. Germline values: CDR1 MDHEN, CDR2 SYDVKM. This chain's CDR3 is CASRQQGTDTQYF. CDR3 bases: TGTGCCAGCAGACAACAGGGGACAGATACGCAGTATTTT.

The CDR3, as DNA: TGCAGCGCCGAACGTAGCGGACCCTACAATGAGCAGTTCTTC. Residues: CSAERSGPYNEQFF. V usage is TRBV29-1 and J usage is TRBJ2-1, with D possibly being TRBD2 (6 bases). Germline CDR1 reads SQVTM; CDR2 reads ANQGSEA. V dropped 7 bases and J dropped 2 bases, with 15 bases sitting between them. The CDR3 sequence is 14 residues long.

This clone was counted only a few times. The chain combines TRBV30 with TRBJ2-1; D not resolved. CDR1 is GTSNPN, CDR2 SVGIG, per germline (reference sequence). The V end lost 3 bases, the J end lost 1 base, and 10 bases lay between the germline ends. The CDR3 totals 14 residues. This chain's CDR3 is CAWSRVRSYNEQFF. The CDR3 DNA sequence: TGTGCCTGGAGCCGTGTCCGTTCCTACAATGAGCAGTTCTTC.

The CDR3 loop is CASTRQLRSYEQYF. The CDR3 region has the DNA TGTGCCAGCACCCGACAGTTGAGGAGCTACGAGCAGTACTTC. The chain employs TRBV28 and TRBJ2-7, with a weak D call TRBD1 (5 bases). The ends were cut back, 7 bases at V and 3 bases at J, with 16 bases in the middle. CDR1 is MDHEN and CDR2 is SYDVKM in the germline V gene. CDR3 length equals 14 residues.